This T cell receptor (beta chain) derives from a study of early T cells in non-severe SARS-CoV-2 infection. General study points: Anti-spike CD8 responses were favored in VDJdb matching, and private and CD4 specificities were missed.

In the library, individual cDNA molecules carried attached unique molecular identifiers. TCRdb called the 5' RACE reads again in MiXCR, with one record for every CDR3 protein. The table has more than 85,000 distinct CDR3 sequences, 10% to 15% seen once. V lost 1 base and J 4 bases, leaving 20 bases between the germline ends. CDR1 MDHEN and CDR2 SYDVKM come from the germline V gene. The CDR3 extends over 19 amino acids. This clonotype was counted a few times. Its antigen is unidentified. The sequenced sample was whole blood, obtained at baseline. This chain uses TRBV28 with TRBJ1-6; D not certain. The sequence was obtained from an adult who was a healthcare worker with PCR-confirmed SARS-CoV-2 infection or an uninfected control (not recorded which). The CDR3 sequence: CASSLSGGTWEGYNSPLHF. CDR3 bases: TGTGCCAGCAGTTTATCCGGCGGCACCTGGGAGGGATATAATTCACCCCTCCACTTT. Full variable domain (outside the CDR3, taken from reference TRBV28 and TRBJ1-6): DVKVTQSSRYLVKRTGEKVFLECVQDMDHENMFWYRQDPGLGLRLIYFSYDVKMKEKGDIPEGYSVSREKKERFSLILESASTNQTSMYLCASSLSGGTWEGYNSPLHFGNGTRLTVT.